Sequencing of this T cell receptor (beta chain) was carried out in a study of T cell changes during pregnancy in multiple sclerosis. The CDR3 consists of 13 residues. Trimming took off 5 bases at V and 2 bases at J, with 10 bases between the two ends. Germline assignment: CDR1 MNHEY and CDR2 SVGAGI. This clone occurred once. Libraries were prepared by immunoSEQ multiplex PCR; TCRdb keeps only in-frame clonotypes and omits some of them. The table records approximately 11,000 clones, about 89% of them present only once. This receptor was identified in a female donor in good health, enrolled as a control in a pregnancy study. Sequenced material: CD8+ T cells from peripheral blood mononuclear cells, taken in the first trimester of pregnancy. This chain links TRBV6-5 with TRBJ2-7, with a weak D call TRBD1 (6 bases). Here the CDR3 reads CASSRDTAYEQYF. As DNA, the CDR3 is TGTGCCAGCAGTCGGGACACCGCCTACGAGCAGTACTTC.